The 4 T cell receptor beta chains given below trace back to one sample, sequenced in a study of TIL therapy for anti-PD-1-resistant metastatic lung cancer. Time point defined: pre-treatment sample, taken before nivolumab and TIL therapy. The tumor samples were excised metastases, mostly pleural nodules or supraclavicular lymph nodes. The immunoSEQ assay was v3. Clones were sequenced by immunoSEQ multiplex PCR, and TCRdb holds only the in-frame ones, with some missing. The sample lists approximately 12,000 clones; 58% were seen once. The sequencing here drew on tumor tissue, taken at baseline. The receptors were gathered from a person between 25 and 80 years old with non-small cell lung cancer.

The CDR3 here is CASSLEGHGELFF. CDR3 DNA sequence: TGTGCCAGCAGCTTAGAAGGACACGGGGAGCTGTTTTTT. The gene calls are TRBV11-2 and TRBJ2-2; D might be TRBD1 (5 bases). Germline loops: CDR1 SGHAT, CDR2 FQNNGV. The V end was cut by 0 bases, the J end by 7 bases, with 6 bases between. The CDR3 totals 13 residues.

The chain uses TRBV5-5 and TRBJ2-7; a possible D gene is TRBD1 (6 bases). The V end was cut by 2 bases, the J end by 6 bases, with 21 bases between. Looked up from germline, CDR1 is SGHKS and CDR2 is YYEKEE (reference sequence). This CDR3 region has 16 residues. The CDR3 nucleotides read TGTGCCAGCAGCTTAACGGACAGACCCCTGGGTCTCGAGCAGTACTTC. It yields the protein CASSLTDRPLGLEQYF.

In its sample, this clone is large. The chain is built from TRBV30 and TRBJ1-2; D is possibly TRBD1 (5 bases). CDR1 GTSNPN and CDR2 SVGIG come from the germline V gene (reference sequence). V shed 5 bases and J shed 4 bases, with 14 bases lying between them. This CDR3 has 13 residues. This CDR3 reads CAWGGDPGYGYTF. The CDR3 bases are TGTGCCTGGGGAGGGGATCCGGGCTATGGCTACACCTTC.

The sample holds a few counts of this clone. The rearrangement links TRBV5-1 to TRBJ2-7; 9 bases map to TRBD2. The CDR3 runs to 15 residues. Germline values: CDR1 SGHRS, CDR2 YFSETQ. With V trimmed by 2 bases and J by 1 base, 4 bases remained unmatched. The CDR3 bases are TGCGCCAGCAGCTTCGCGAGCGGGGGGTCCTACGAGCAGTACTTC. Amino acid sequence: CASSFASGGSYEQYF.